In its sample, the clone carrying this TCR beta chain was seen a few times. As yet, its antigen is unknown. The PCR ran on 60 Vbeta and 13 Jbeta primers. Sequencing used immunoSEQ multiplex PCR; TCRdb keeps in-frame clones, though not all of them. The top ten clones hold more than 0.8% of a sample with around 150,000 clones, roughly four fifths of them seen once. The record originates from a study of cytomegalovirus exposure and HLA in healthy donors. The study, taken as a whole, reports: Accurate prediction of most subjects' HLA-A and HLA-B alleles from TCR beta sequences was reported.

This TCR was sampled from a woman in her thirties or forties in good health and CMV-seronegative. Material: PBMCs.

The CDR3 spells CASSVGGRSNQPQHF. The CDR3 coding sequence is TGTGCCAGCAGTGTAGGGGGACGGAGCAATCAGCCCCAGCATTTT. The V and J genes are TRBV6-1 and TRBJ1-5; tentative D call: TRBD1 (6 bases). There are 15 residues in the CDR3. The V end lost 4 bases, the J end lost 1 base, and 11 bases lay between the germline ends. The germline CDR1 and CDR2 sequences are MNHNS and SASEGT.